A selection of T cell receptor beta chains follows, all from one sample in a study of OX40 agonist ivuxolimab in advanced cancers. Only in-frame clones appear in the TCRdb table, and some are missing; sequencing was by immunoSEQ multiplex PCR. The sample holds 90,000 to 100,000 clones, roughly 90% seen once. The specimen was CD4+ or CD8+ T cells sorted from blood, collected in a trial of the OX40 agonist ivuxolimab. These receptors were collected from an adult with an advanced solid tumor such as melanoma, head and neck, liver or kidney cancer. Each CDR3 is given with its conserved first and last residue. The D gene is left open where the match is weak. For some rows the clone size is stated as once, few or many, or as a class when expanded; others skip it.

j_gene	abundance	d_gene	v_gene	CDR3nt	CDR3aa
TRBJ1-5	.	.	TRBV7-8	TGTGCCAGCAGCTTAAGGGACTTAAATAGCAATCAGCCCCAGCATTTT	CASSLRDLNSNQPQHF
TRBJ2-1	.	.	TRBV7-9	TGTGCCAGCAGCCACCCCGGGGCGCGGCGGGCGAACAATGAGCAGTTCTTC	CASSHPGARRANNEQFF
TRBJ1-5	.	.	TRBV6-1	TGTGCCAGCAGTAACCAGGGGAGGGTTCAGCCCCAGCATTTT	CASSNQGRVQPQHF
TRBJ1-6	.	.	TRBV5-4	TGTGCCAGCAGCGCAAACCGGGTCAATAATTCACCCCTCCACTTT	CASSANRVNNSPLHF
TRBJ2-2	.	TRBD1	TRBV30	TGTGCCTGGAGGGGGGGACAGGGGGGCCACGGGGAGCTGTTTTTT	CAWRGGQGGHGELFF
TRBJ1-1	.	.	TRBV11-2	TGTGCCAGCAGCCTCCCCGGGAGGGCGAACACTGAAGCTTTCTTT	CASSLPGRANTEAFF
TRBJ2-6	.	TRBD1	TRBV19	TGTGCCAGTAGAGGACAGGCTGCAGGGGCCAACGTCCTGACTTTC	CASRGQAAGANVLTF
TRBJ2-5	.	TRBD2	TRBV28	TGTGCCAGCAGTGAAAGTGGGACTAGCGGGAGGGAGGAGTACTTC	CASSESGTSGREEYF
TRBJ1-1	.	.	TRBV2	TGTGCCAGCAGTGATATGAAACCGAACACTGAAGCTTTCTTT	CASSDMKPNTEAFF
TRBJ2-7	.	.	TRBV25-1	TGTGCCAGCAGTCGGGACCAACCCTACGAGCAGTACTTC	CASSRDQPYEQYF
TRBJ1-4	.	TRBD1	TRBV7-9	TGTGCCAGCAGCCAGGGACAGGGGGACGAAAAACTGTTTTTT	CASSQGQGDEKLFF
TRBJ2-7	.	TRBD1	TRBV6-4	TGTGCCAGCAATCCAGCCCCGCAGGGGGTATACGAGCAGTACTTC	CASNPAPQGVYEQYF
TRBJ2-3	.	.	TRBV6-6	TGTGCCAGCAGTTCTGAACCACCAGATACGCAGTATTTT	CASSSEPPDTQYF
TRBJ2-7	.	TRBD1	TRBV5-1	TGCGCCAGCAGCTTAGGTGACAGGGGGCGTGTAGGGCAGTACTTC	CASSLGDRGRVGQYF
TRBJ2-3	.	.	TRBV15	TGTGCCACCAGCAGCGGACAGCCCGTGATGTCAGATACGCAGTATTTT	CATSSGQPVMSDTQYF
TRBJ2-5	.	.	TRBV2	TGTGCCAGCAAGGCGGGAATAAGGGAGACCCAGTACTTC	CASKAGIRETQYF
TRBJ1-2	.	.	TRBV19	TGTGCCAGTAGTATGAGAGGCGAGGGTCCCGCTTACTATGGCTACACCTTC	CASSMRGEGPAYYGYTF
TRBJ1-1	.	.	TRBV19	TGTGCCAGTAGTACAATTCCGAACACTGAAGCTTTCTTT	CASSTIPNTEAFF
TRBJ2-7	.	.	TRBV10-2	TGCGCCAGCATGGTCTCCTCGGAAGAGCAGTACTTC	CASMVSSEEQYF
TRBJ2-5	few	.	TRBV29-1	TGCAGCGTTGAAGGGGACCCGGAGCGGGAGACCCAGTACTTC	CSVEGDPERETQYF
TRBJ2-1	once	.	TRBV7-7	TGTGCCAGCAGCTTCCCCCCTCCACGGAACAATGAGCAGTTCTTC	CASSFPPPRNNEQFF
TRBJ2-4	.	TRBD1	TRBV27	TGTGCCAGCAGTGAGCGATACAGGGGATTTTTGTACTTC	CASSERYRGFLYF
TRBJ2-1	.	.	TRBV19	TGTGCCAGTAGTATCGGGATCCACAATGAGCAGTTCTTC	CASSIGIHNEQFF
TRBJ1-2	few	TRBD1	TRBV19	TGTGCCAGTAGTAGGGGACAGGTCTATGGCTACACCTTC	CASSRGQVYGYTF
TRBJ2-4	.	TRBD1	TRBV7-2	TGTGCCAGCAGCTTGTCCGGGACAGGGGCCAAAAACATTCAGTACTTC	CASSLSGTGAKNIQYF
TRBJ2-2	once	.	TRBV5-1	TGCGCCAGCAGCTCTGGACAGATGGGGGCCGGGGAGCTGTTTTTT	CASSSGQMGAGELFF
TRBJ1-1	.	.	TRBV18	TGTGCCAGCTCACCAGGGCAGAGGAACACTGAAGCTTTCTTT	CASSPGQRNTEAFF
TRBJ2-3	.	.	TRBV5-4	TGTGCCAGTAGGCTCCAGGGTGATACGCAGTATTTT	CASRLQGDTQYF
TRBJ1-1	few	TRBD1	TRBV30	TGTGCCTGGAGCAAGGGGCCCCGGACAGGGGCAATTTTCGACCGCTTT	CAWSKGPRTGAIFDRF
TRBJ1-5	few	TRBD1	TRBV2	TGTGCCAGCAGGGAGGGGACAGGGAATCAGCCCCAGCATTTT	CASREGTGNQPQHF
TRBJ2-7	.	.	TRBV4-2	TGTGCCAGCAGCCAAGACTCGGTAGCCCTCGAGCAGTACTTC	CASSQDSVALEQYF
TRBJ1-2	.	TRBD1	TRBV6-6	TGTGCCAGCAGTCGATCCTTCACAGGGGTGGATGGCTACACCTTC	CASSRSFTGVDGYTF
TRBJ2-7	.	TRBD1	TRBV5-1	TGCGCCAGCAGCTTAAATCTCCGGGACAGCGCCTACGAGCAGTACTTC	CASSLNLRDSAYEQYF
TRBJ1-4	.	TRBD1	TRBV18	TGTGCCAGCTCAAAGGACAGGGCCGCAACTAATGAAAAACTGTTTTTT	CASSKDRAATNEKLFF
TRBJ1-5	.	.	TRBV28	TGTGCCAGCAGTTTGGTTGGGGGGCGATTCGATCAGCCCCAGCATTTT	CASSLVGGRFDQPQHF
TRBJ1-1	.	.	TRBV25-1	TGTGCCAGCAGTGAATTGGTGGGGGCCACTGAAGCTTTCTTT	CASSELVGATEAFF
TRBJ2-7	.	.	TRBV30	TGTGCCTGGAGTCCCAGCTCCTACGAGCAGTACTTC	CAWSPSSYEQYF
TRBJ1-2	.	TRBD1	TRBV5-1	TGCGCCAGCAGCTCCACCTCCGGGACAGGGGTCTCTGGCTACACCTTC	CASSSTSGTGVSGYTF
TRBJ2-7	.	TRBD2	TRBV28	TGTGCCAGCAGTTCCGGACTAGCGGGAGGGCCCTCCTACGAGCAGTACTTC	CASSSGLAGGPSYEQYF
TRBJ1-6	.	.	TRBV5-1	TGCGCCAGCAGCTTGGGACCAGGCGATAATTCACCCCTCCACTTT	CASSLGPGDNSPLHF
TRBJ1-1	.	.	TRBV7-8	TGTGCCAGCAGCTTGGGGTTCCCTACTGAAGCTTTCTTT	CASSLGFPTEAFF
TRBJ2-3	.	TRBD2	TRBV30	TGTGCCTGGACGATGCGGGAGGCTGGTACGCAGTATTTT	CAWTMREAGTQYF
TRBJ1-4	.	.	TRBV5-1	TGCGCCAGCAGCACTTCAGGGCGCCATGATGAAAAACTGTTTTTT	CASSTSGRHDEKLFF
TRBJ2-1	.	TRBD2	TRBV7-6	TGTGCCAGCAGCTTAGGTCCGCTAGCGGGGGGGCAGGATGAGCAGTTCTTC	CASSLGPLAGGQDEQFF
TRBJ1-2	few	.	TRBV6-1	TGTGCCAGCAGTGGACTATCCTTCTATGGCTACACCTTC	CASSGLSFYGYTF
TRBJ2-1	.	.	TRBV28	TGTGCCAGCAGTTTACCTAGCGCCAGCTCCTACAATGAGCAGTTCTTC	CASSLPSASSYNEQFF
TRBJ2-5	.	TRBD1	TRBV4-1	TGCGCCAGCAGCCATCCCCGGGACAGCAATCGACAAGAGACCCAGTACTTC	CASSHPRDSNRQETQYF